This T cell receptor beta chain was documented in a study of T cells in Graves' hyperthyroidism and ophthalmopathy. Background on the study: Before treatment of any kind, peripheral blood was taken at initial diagnosis. Findings and caveats of the study: In simple terms, a model built on 13 V-J features told ophthalmopathy apart from stable hyperthyroidism.

Each diagnosis was grounded in clinical symptoms, serum thyroxine and TRAb, thyroid ultrasound, and orbital computed tomography. Each 10 ml fresh peripheral blood draw supplied the PBMCs. As for this clonotype: What it recognizes is unknown.

TCR beta CDR3 regions were amplified from RNA. Researchers ran a first-round RT-PCR on the TCR CDR3 using the HTBI primer set. From the multiplex PCR reads, TCRdb called clonotypes with MiXCR, one entry per CDR3 protein. The sample has approximately 480,000 distinct CDR3 sequences, less than 25% seen once. Sequenced sample: blood. The TCR sequence derives from a man between 18 and 29 years old with Graves' hyperthyroidism.

CDR3 protein: CASSPDAGGYTF. The CDR3 DNA reads TGTGCCAGCAGCCCGGACGCGGGTGGCTACACCTTC. V is TRBV7-2 and J is TRBJ1-2; no clear D. Germline V lookup: CDR1 SGHTA, CDR2 FQGNSA. CDR3 length: 12 amino acids. Trimming removed 5 bases at V and 7 bases at J, with 11 bases between.